This T cell receptor beta chain emerged from a study of T cell responses to AZD1222 COVID-19 vaccine. The germline V gene has CDR1 MNHEY and CDR2 SMNVEV (reference sequence). The CDR3 runs 11 residues. Trimming shortened V by 4 bases and J by 5 bases, and 6 bases separated the two germline ends. Here immunoSEQ multiplex PCR was the method, and the copy in TCRdb shows in-frame clones only, minus some. The sample records 75,000 to 80,000 clones, 60% to 85% being singletons. On this clone: What it recognizes is unknown.

Points from the study as a whole: Repertoire sampling occurred only after the peak T cell response. Seropositive AZD1222 recipients at baseline numbered only five or six.

This TCR was sampled from an adult who received the MenACWY meningococcal vaccine as a control. The material was peripheral blood, obtained 28 days after the second dose of the MenACWY control vaccine. The genes are TRBV27 and TRBJ2-7, with D uncertain. In DNA form, the CDR3 reads TGTGCCAGCAGTTCCGGCCACGAGCAGTACTTC. Amino acid sequence: CASSSGHEQYF.